The clone carrying this TCR beta chain was observed a single time. PCR was performed using 60 Vbeta and 13 Jbeta primers. Produced via immunoSEQ multiplex PCR; TCRdb's table is partial and in-frame only. Among about 77,000 clones listed, about 73% were seen once. The data were taken from a study of cytomegalovirus exposure and HLA in healthy donors. Germline V gives CDR1 SGHNT, CDR2 YYREEE (reference sequence). V lost 4 bases, J lost 2 bases, and 13 bases stayed unmatched. This CDR3 is built from 19 residues. The chain carries TRBV5-4 and TRBJ2-1; 12 bases agree with TRBD2. The sequence derives from a middle-aged man in good health and CMV-seronegative. The sample consisted of PBMCs. This CDR3 is CASSQKSLWTSGTYNEQFF. The CDR3 DNA reads as TGTGCCAGCAGCCAAAAGTCGTTATGGACTAGCGGGACCTACAATGAGCAGTTCTTC. The whole variable domain, filled in from reference TRBV5-4 and TRBJ2-1, reads ETGVTQSPTHLIKTRGQQVTLRCSSQSGHNTVSWYQQALGQGPQFIFQYYREEENGRGNFPPRFSGLQFPNYSSELNVNALELDDSALYLCASSQKSLWTSGTYNEQFFGPGTRLTVL.